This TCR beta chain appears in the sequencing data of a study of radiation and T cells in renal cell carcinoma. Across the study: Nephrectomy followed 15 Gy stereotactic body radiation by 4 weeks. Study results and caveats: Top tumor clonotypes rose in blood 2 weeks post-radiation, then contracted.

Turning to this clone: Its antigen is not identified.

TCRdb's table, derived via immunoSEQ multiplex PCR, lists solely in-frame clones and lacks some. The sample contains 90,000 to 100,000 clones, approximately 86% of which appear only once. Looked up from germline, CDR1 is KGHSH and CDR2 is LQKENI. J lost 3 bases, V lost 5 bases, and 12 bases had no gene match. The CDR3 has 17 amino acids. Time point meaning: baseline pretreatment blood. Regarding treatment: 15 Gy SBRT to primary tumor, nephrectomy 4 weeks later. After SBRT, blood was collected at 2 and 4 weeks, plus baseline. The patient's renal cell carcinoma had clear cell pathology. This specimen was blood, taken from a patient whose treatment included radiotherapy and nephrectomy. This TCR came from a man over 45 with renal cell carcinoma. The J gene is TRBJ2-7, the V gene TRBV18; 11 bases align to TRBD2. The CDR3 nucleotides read TGTGCCAGCTCATCGCGGATTAGACTAGCGGGGAGCTACGAGCAGTACTTC. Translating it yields CASSSRIRLAGSYEQYF.